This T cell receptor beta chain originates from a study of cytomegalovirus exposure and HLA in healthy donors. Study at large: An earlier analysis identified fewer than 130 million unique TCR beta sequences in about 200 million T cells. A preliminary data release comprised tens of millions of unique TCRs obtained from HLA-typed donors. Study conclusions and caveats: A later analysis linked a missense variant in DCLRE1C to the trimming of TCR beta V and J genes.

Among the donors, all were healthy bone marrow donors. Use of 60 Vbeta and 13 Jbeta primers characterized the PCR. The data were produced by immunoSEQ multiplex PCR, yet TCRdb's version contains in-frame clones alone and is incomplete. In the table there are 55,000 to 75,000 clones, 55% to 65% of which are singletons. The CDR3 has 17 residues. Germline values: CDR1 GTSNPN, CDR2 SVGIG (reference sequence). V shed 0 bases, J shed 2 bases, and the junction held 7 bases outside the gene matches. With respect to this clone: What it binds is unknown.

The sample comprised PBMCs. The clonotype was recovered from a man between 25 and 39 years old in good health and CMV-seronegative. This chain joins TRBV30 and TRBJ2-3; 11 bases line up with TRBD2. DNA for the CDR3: TGTGCCTGGAGTGTGATAGCGGGGGGGCGTTACACAGATACGCAGTATTTT. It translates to CAWSVIAGGRYTDTQYF.